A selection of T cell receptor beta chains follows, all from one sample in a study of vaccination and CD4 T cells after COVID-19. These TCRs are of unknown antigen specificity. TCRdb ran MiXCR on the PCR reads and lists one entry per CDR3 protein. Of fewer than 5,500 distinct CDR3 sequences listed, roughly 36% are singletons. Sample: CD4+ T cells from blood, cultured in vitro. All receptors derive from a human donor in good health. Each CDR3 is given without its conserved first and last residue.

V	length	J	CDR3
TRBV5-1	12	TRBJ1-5	ASSLGGGDQPQH
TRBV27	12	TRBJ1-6	ASSPGQGNSPLH
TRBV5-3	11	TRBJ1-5	ASSSDRNQPQH
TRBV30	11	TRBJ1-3	AWSLGPGNTIY
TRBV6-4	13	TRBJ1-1	ASSGLTGGRTEAF
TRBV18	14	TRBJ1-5	ASSPPGQGGNQPQH
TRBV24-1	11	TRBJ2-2	ATSDRVVGELF
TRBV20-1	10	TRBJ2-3	SASNRADTQY
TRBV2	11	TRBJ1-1	ACNSILNTEAF
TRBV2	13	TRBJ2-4	ASSPEGLAGAVGY
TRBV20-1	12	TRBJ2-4	SAKRGWDKNIQY
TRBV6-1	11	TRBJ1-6	ASGGQGDSPLH
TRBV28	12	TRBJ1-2	ASSQRTPLSGYT
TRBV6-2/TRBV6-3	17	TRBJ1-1	ASSYSTWGVGGVNTEAF
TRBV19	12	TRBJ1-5	ASSIYRGGQPQH